These T cell receptor beta chains were read from a single sample in a study of OX40 agonist ivuxolimab in advanced cancers. Clones were sequenced by immunoSEQ multiplex PCR, and TCRdb holds only the in-frame ones, with some missing. The sample has about 76,000 clones; around nine tenths are singletons. Here the sequenced sample was CD4+ or CD8+ T cells sorted from blood, taken in a trial of the OX40 agonist ivuxolimab. These receptors were collected from an adult with an advanced solid tumor such as melanoma, head and neck, liver or kidney cancer. Both conserved end residues are part of each CDR3. The order of the fields is clone size, D gene, V gene, J gene, CDR3 DNA, CDR3 protein. D genes are given only for firm matches. Only part of the rows carry a size: once, few, many, or a class if the clone is expanded.

clone_size: .; d_call: .; v_call: TRBV11-1; j_call: TRBJ2-7; cdr3_nt: TGTGCCAGCAGCTTAAGTAGGCCAGGCTACGAGCAGTACTTC; cdr3_aa: CASSLSRPGYEQYF
clone_size: .; d_call: .; v_call: TRBV7-8; j_call: TRBJ2-6; cdr3_nt: TGTGCCAGCAGCGGGCGACAGACCTCTGGGGCCAACGTCCTGACTTTC; cdr3_aa: CASSGRQTSGANVLTF
clone_size: .; d_call: .; v_call: TRBV28; j_call: TRBJ1-2; cdr3_nt: TGTGCCAGCAGTTTCCAGGACAGCAATCTAGGCTACACCTTC; cdr3_aa: CASSFQDSNLGYTF
clone_size: .; d_call: .; v_call: TRBV9; j_call: TRBJ1-2; cdr3_nt: TGTGCCAGCGGCCGGAATAGACCCTCCGGATATGGCTACACCTTC; cdr3_aa: CASGRNRPSGYGYTF
clone_size: .; d_call: .; v_call: TRBV19; j_call: TRBJ2-5; cdr3_nt: TGTGCCAGTAGTACTCGGGACTGGGAAGAGACCCAGTACTTC; cdr3_aa: CASSTRDWEETQYF
clone_size: .; d_call: .; v_call: TRBV6-5; j_call: TRBJ2-1; cdr3_nt: TGTGCCAGCAGTTACTATTTCAGGTTTGAGCAGTTCTTC; cdr3_aa: CASSYYFRFEQFF
clone_size: .; d_call: TRBD1; v_call: TRBV4-3; j_call: TRBJ1-4; cdr3_nt: TGCGCCAGCAGCCAAGACTCGCAAAAACAGGGGTTTGGGTCTAATGAAAAACTGTTTTTT; cdr3_aa: CASSQDSQKQGFGSNEKLFF
clone_size: few; d_call: .; v_call: TRBV19; j_call: TRBJ1-6; cdr3_nt: TGTGCCAGTAGTATAGGAAGGGCAGACGTCTTCTATAATTCACCCCTCCACTTT; cdr3_aa: CASSIGRADVFYNSPLHF
clone_size: .; d_call: .; v_call: TRBV5-5; j_call: TRBJ2-1; cdr3_nt: TGTGCCAGCAGCTTGGGACAGGTCTTCAACAATGAGCAGTTCTTC; cdr3_aa: CASSLGQVFNNEQFF
clone_size: .; d_call: .; v_call: TRBV11-2; j_call: TRBJ2-5; cdr3_nt: TGTGCCAGCAGCCCAATGGGACAAGAGACCCAGTACTTC; cdr3_aa: CASSPMGQETQYF
clone_size: .; d_call: .; v_call: TRBV28; j_call: TRBJ2-3; cdr3_nt: TGTGCCAGCAGTCCGGAACGGGCGGGTGGCACAGATACGCAGTATTTT; cdr3_aa: CASSPERAGGTDTQYF
clone_size: few; d_call: .; v_call: TRBV29-1; j_call: TRBJ1-1; cdr3_nt: TGCAGCGTTGAAGAGGGGTTGGAAACTGAAGCTTTCTTT; cdr3_aa: CSVEEGLETEAFF
clone_size: .; d_call: .; v_call: TRBV5-4; j_call: TRBJ2-3; cdr3_nt: TGTGCCAGCAGCTTTAAGGCAGGCGGCACAGATACGCAGTATTTT; cdr3_aa: CASSFKAGGTDTQYF
clone_size: .; d_call: .; v_call: TRBV4-1; j_call: TRBJ1-2; cdr3_nt: TGCGCCAGCAGCCAAGTCGGGGGGCAAGGCTACACCTTC; cdr3_aa: CASSQVGGQGYTF
clone_size: .; d_call: TRBD2; v_call: TRBV19; j_call: TRBJ2-1; cdr3_nt: TGTGCCAGTACCCAAGCGGAGCGGGGGGCCCCCAATGAGCAGTTCTTC; cdr3_aa: CASTQAERGAPNEQFF
clone_size: .; d_call: .; v_call: TRBV10-1; j_call: TRBJ1-1; cdr3_nt: TGCGCCAGCAGACGACAGGAGAACACTGAAGCTTTCTTT; cdr3_aa: CASRRQENTEAFF
clone_size: once; d_call: TRBD1; v_call: TRBV6-5; j_call: TRBJ2-1; cdr3_nt: TGTGCCAGCAGCCGCACAGGGGGCGATGAGCAGTTCTTC; cdr3_aa: CASSRTGGDEQFF
clone_size: .; d_call: .; v_call: TRBV27; j_call: TRBJ2-1; cdr3_nt: TGTGCCAGCATTGGTGAGCGCCCTCGGACGGGCAATGAGCAGTTCTTC; cdr3_aa: CASIGERPRTGNEQFF
clone_size: .; d_call: TRBD1; v_call: TRBV19; j_call: TRBJ2-5; cdr3_nt: TGTGCCATAGTGGGACAGGGTCTCTTCACCCAGTACTTC; cdr3_aa: CAIVGQGLFTQYF
clone_size: .; d_call: .; v_call: TRBV28; j_call: TRBJ1-2; cdr3_nt: TGTGCCAGCAGACTCTTTGGGGAGGATCTCTATGGCTACACCTTC; cdr3_aa: CASRLFGEDLYGYTF
clone_size: .; d_call: .; v_call: TRBV25-1; j_call: TRBJ2-7; cdr3_nt: TGTGCCAGCAGTGAAAAGGCCTACGAGCAGTACTTC; cdr3_aa: CASSEKAYEQYF
clone_size: once; d_call: TRBD2; v_call: TRBV6-6; j_call: TRBJ2-2; cdr3_nt: TGTGCCAGCAGTCCTAGCGGGGGGACCGGGGAGCTGTTTTTT; cdr3_aa: CASSPSGGTGELFF
clone_size: .; d_call: .; v_call: TRBV9; j_call: TRBJ1-2; cdr3_nt: TGTGCCAGCAGTCTCGCCTACCCGGGAGCTAACTATGGCTACACCTTC; cdr3_aa: CASSLAYPGANYGYTF
clone_size: .; d_call: .; v_call: TRBV30; j_call: TRBJ1-2; cdr3_nt: TGTGCCTGGAGTACAGGAGCCGGCTACACCTTC; cdr3_aa: CAWSTGAGYTF
clone_size: .; d_call: .; v_call: TRBV6-5; j_call: TRBJ2-2; cdr3_nt: TGTGCCAGCAGTTATCGGCCCGGGGAGCTGTTTTTT; cdr3_aa: CASSYRPGELFF